This T cell receptor (beta chain) derives from a study of vaccination and CD4 T cells after COVID-19. Study in general: The convalescents included six males and four females, and among them two were Hispanic while seven were Caucasian. Study outcomes and limitations: The median count of SARS-CoV-2-reactive clonotypes rose from approximately 21 to 40, not significantly. Convalescent patients gained a median about 90% of their reactive clones only post-vaccination.

With the Oncomine TCR Beta short-read assay, DNA from cultured CD4+ T cells was sequenced. TCRdb re-analysed the PCR reads in MiXCR, keeping a single row per CDR3 protein. Of approximately 25,000 distinct CDR3 sequences in the sample, roughly 31% are singletons; the top ten hold about 7.6%. Germline CDR1 reads GTSNPN; CDR2 reads SVGIG (reference sequence). CDR3 size: 14 residues. With 3 bases clipped from V and 7 bases from J, the junction kept 4 bases outside the gene matches. The time point is: late sampling 161 to 241 days after vaccination in three convalescent patients. Treatment indicated: roughly ten-day PBMC culture with coronavirus spike peptide pools or control peptides (ViraFEST assay). ViraFEST used peptide pools to expand antigen-specific T cells, then sequenced TCRs. Comments on this clonotype: The antigen is undetermined.

This TCR came from a human donor who had recovered from COVID-19. The material was CD4+ T cells from blood, cultured in vitro, obtained about 7 months after SARS-CoV-2 vaccination. V gene TRBV30 combines with J gene TRBJ2-2; 11 nucleotides agree with TRBD2. The CDR3 coding sequence is TGTGCCTGGAGCGGGCTAGCGGGGGGCGGGGAGCTGTTTTTT. This codes for CAWSGLAGGGELFF.